A single sample is the source of the 12 T cell receptor beta chains below, sequenced in a study of regulatory T cells in long-lasting Graves disease. Sequencing libraries for TCR beta were prepared with iRepertoire HTBI primers and Arm-PCR of CDR3 regions. Each CDR3 protein gets one entry after TCRdb re-called the multiplex PCR reads with MiXCR. Among roughly 450,000 distinct CDR3 sequences listed, about 20% were seen once. Time point meaning: persistent/refractory GD, antithyroid drugs over 5 years with positive TRAb. Construction of the TCR library relied on RNA isolated from PBMCs. The source was peripheral blood mononuclear cells (PBMCs), collected when the disease was refractory, from a patient treated with antithyroid drugs. Receptors were obtained from a female donor with Graves disease.

The genes are TRBV7-2 and TRBJ2-7; D unresolved. CDR3 size: 13 residues. With 5 bases removed from V and 3 bases from J, the gap between germline ends came to 11 bases. Germline V gene lookup returns CDR1 SGHTA and CDR2 FQGNSA. CDR3 nucleotides: TGTGCCAGCAGCCGGGCGGCGTTCTACGAGCAGTACTTC. Translation: CASSRAAFYEQYF.

At least ten counts were recorded for this clonotype. The chain couples TRBV28 to TRBJ1-5; weak D call: TRBD1 (5 bases). This CDR3 is built from 17 residues. With 6 bases removed from V and 0 bases from J, the gap between germline ends came to 18 bases. Germline lookup yields CDR1 MDHEN and CDR2 SYDVKM. The CDR3 loop is CASRTRGTQYSNQPQHF. The CDR3 coding sequence is TGTGCCAGCAGGACCAGAGGGACGCAGTATAGCAATCAGCCCCAGCATTTT.

This clonotype was seen a handful of times. The V gene is TRBV7-2, the J gene TRBJ2-7; maybe TRBD2 (5 bases). Per the germline V gene, CDR1 is SGHTA and CDR2 is FQGNSA. V was pared by 1 base and J by 5 bases, with 9 bases between. CDR3 length equals 13 residues. The CDR3 sequence: CASSLVPGNEQYF. The CDR3 nucleotides are TGTGCCAGCAGCTTAGTTCCGGGAAACGAGCAGTACTTC.

This clonotype has at least ten counts. This chain connects TRBV15 to TRBJ1-2, with TRBD1 matching 7 bases. Losses at the gene ends were 1 base for V and 3 bases for J; bases not matched to a gene: 8. In germline, CDR1 is LNHNV, CDR2 YYDKDF (reference sequence). The CDR3 length is 16 residues. CDR3 in amino acids: CATSRGTADRDYGYTF. CDR3 nucleotides: TGTGCCACCAGCAGAGGGACCGCAGACAGGGACTATGGCTACACCTTC.

This clonotype turned up a few times. The rearrangement links TRBV20-1 to TRBJ1-1; D is undetermined. Trimming removed 4 bases at V and 1 base at J, with 10 bases between. The CDR3 contains 13 residues. Germline CDR1 and CDR2: DFQATT and SNEGSKA (reference sequence). As DNA, the CDR3 is TGCAGTGCTATAGGACGGCAGAACACTGAAGCTTTCTTT. Amino acids: CSAIGRQNTEAFF.

The V gene is TRBV11-3, the J gene TRBJ2-1; D is unclear. The V end was cut by 1 base, the J end by 5 bases, with 9 bases between. The germline V gene has CDR1 SGHNT and CDR2 YENEEA. The CDR3 extends over 14 amino acids. CDR3 sequence reads: CASSLASADNEQFF. The CDR3 nucleotides are TGTGCCAGCAGCTTAGCTAGTGCCGACAATGAGCAGTTCTTC.

V gene TRBV28 combines with J gene TRBJ1-1; D not certain. The CDR3 loop spans 13 amino acids. Germline CDR1 reads MDHEN; CDR2 reads SYDVKM. V was cut by 1 base and J by 7 bases, with 10 bases left in between. The CDR3 loop is CASSLFPASEAFF. Written as DNA, the CDR3 is TGTGCCAGCAGTTTATTCCCTGCCAGTGAAGCTTTCTTT.

For the CDR3, the DNA is TGTGCCACCCGGAGCGGGGGGCCGTACAATGAGCAGTTCTTC. Translation: CATRSGGPYNEQFF. J is TRBJ2-1 and V is TRBV15; 9 nucleotides line up with TRBD2. The germline gives CDR1 LNHNV, CDR2 YYDKDF (reference sequence). V lost 8 bases, J lost 4 bases, and 6 bases stayed unmatched. The CDR3 runs 14 residues.

The DNA of the CDR3 is TGCAGCGTTGAAAACTGGCGGTCCGAGCAGTACTTC. Translated: CSVENWRSEQYF. This chain connects TRBV29-1 to TRBJ2-7, with D unclear. This CDR3 spans 12 amino acids. Trimming stripped 2 bases from V and 6 bases from J, with 11 bases between. CDR1 and CDR2 (germline): SQVTM, ANQGSEA.

This clonotype showed up just a few times. V gene TRBV20-1 combines with J gene TRBJ2-5, with 10 bases identical to TRBD2. The CDR3 covers 15 residues. Germline V gene lookup returns CDR1 DFQATT and CDR2 SNEGSKA (reference sequence). The V gene end was trimmed by 3 bases and the J gene end by 1 base; junction bases not matched to a gene: 5. The CDR3 sequence is CSARRLAGLQETQYF. The DNA for the CDR3 is TGCAGTGCTAGGAGACTAGCGGGCCTCCAAGAGACCCAGTACTTC.

The rearrangement joins TRBV24-1 to TRBJ2-2, with no clear D. CDR1 is KGHDR and CDR2 is SFDVKD in the germline V gene. The V gene lost 0 bases and the J gene lost 3 bases, with 10 bases spanning the gap. The CDR3 is 16 amino acids. The chain's CDR3 is CATSDLFPSHTGELFF. CDR3 nucleotide sequence: TGTGCCACCAGTGATTTGTTCCCCTCTCACACCGGGGAGCTGTTTTTT.

This clonotype has just a few counts. The gene calls are TRBV5-5 and TRBJ2-3; D is possibly TRBD1 (5 bases). The CDR3 consists of 14 residues. CDR1 is SGHKS and CDR2 is YYEKEE in the germline V gene (reference sequence). Between the trimmed V and J ends, which lost 6 bases and 3 bases, there was a span of 14 bases. The DNA of the CDR3 is TGTGCCAGCAACCCGACAGTTAGTACAGATACGCAGTATTTT. Its translation is CASNPTVSTDTQYF.